The 2 T cell receptor beta chains below come from one sample, sequenced in a study of CD8 T cells in ankylosing spondylitis. Overall study results and limits: There was a TCR beta motif, made of several highly homologous variants, that appeared characteristic of ankylosing spondylitis blood.

For these receptors, no antigen is known. TCRdb passed the 5' RACE reads through MiXCR, listing each CDR3 protein once. This repertoire shows a few hundred thousand distinct CDR3 sequences, roughly 6.6% found once; its top ten account for 14%. Sequencing was carried out using blood, either unsorted or a sorted T cell fraction (not recorded which). Every receptor here comes from a male donor with ankylosing spondylitis.

This clonotype was seen only a few times. V gene TRBV4-1 combines with J gene TRBJ2-7; 7 bases are shared with TRBD2. Germline V gene lookup returns CDR1 MGHRA and CDR2 YSYEKL. The CDR3 length is 15 residues. The trim removed 4 bases at V and 3 bases at J, leaving 9 bases unmatched. The CDR3 is CASSLQAASGYEQYF. The CDR3 DNA reads TGCGCCAGCAGCCTGCAAGCGGCTAGCGGCTACGAGCAGTACTTC.

This clonotype has a count of ten or more. The CDR3: CASSVKVAGGNDEQFF. In nucleotides, the CDR3 is TGTGCCAGCAGCGTAAAAGTAGCGGGGGGGAATGATGAGCAGTTCTTC. This sequence joins TRBV9 and TRBJ2-1; 11 bases are a match to TRBD2. Trimming removed 1 base from V and 8 bases from J; junction bases left unmatched: 8. Germline V gene data show CDR1 as SGDLS and CDR2 as YYNGEE. This CDR3 has 16 residues. Together with reference TRBV9 and TRBJ2-1, the CDR3 gives the full variable domain: DSGVTQTPKHLITATGQRVTLRCSPRSGDLSVYWYQQSLDQGLQFLIQYYNGEERAKGNILERFSAQQFPDLHSELNLSSLELGDSALYFCASSVKVAGGNDEQFFGPGTRLTVL.